The 10 T cell receptor beta chains below were found in one sample sequenced in a study of T cell responses to AZD1222 COVID-19 vaccine. Clones were read by immunoSEQ multiplex PCR, and TCRdb kept only the in-frame ones, dropping some. The sample consists of about 97,000 clones, roughly 90% of them appearing once. The source material was peripheral blood, sampled on day 0 of AZD1222 vaccination. These TCRs come from an adult in good health.

Details on this clone: The junction does not match germline at one end; this may be a read error. The rearrangement joins TRBV3-1 (or the pseudogene TRBV3-2) to TRBJ1-3; possible D gene TRBD1, 5 bases. Germline values: CDR1 LGHDT, CDR2 YNNKEL (reference sequence). CDR3 size: 16 residues. Here the CDR3 DNA reads TGTGCCAGCAGGCAAGCCCAAGGGGTGTACGGAAACACCATATATTTT. Translating gives CASRQAQGVYGNTIYF.

The chain links TRBV5-1 to TRBJ2-1, with 7 bases lining up with TRBD2. This CDR3 region has 15 residues. CDR1 SGHRS and CDR2 YFSETQ come from the germline V gene. V shed 1 base, J shed 7 bases, and the junction held 8 bases outside the gene matches. Written as DNA, the CDR3 is TGCGCCAGCAGCTTGTCCGGACTAGACCTAAATGAGCAGTTCTTC. It codes for CASSLSGLDLNEQFF.

This sequence joins TRBV2 and TRBJ2-5, with unresolved D. Trimming removed 5 bases from V and 0 bases from J, with 7 bases in between. CDR1 and CDR2 from the germline V gene are SNHLY and FYNNEI. The CDR3 loop spans 13 amino acids. Here the CDR3 DNA reads TGTGCCAGCAGTAGGATGTACCAAGAGACCCAGTACTTC. This encodes CASSRMYQETQYF.

The chain links TRBV21-1 to TRBJ1-1. TRBV21-1 is listed as a pseudogene. This CDR3 has 23 amino acids. The CDR3 DNA reads as TGTGCCAGCAGCAAAGGAAAAAGAGGGAGGGGCCGGTCAAAAGGAAAGGGGGACACTGAAGCTTTCTTT. Protein sequence: CASSKGKRGRGRSKGKGDTEAFF.

The chain couples TRBV11-2 to TRBJ2-3, with TRBD1 identical over 10 bases. Germline CDR1 and CDR2: SGHAT and FQNNGV. The CDR3 contains 16 residues. Losses at the gene ends were 3 bases for V and 4 bases for J; bases not matched to a gene: 7. The CDR3 sequence: CASSLGTGAPPDTQYF. Here the CDR3 DNA reads TGTGCCAGCAGCTTGGGGACAGGGGCGCCCCCAGATACGCAGTATTTT.

The chain couples TRBV19 to TRBJ1-5, with D perhaps matching TRBD1 (6 bases). Per germline, CDR1 LNHDA and CDR2 SQIVND (reference sequence). Trimming took off 7 bases at V and 2 bases at J, with 18 bases between the two ends. This CDR3 has 16 residues. CDR3: CASIDRGGRGNQPQHF. DNA of the CDR3: TGTGCCAGTATTGATCGCGGGGGCAGGGGCAATCAGCCCCAGCATTTT. Using reference TRBV19 and TRBJ1-5 for the parts outside the CDR3, the full variable domain is DGGITQSPKYLFRKEGQNVTLSCEQNLNHDAMYWYRQDPGQGLRLIYYSQIVNDFQKGDIAEGYSVSREKKESFPLTVTSAQKNPTAFYLCASIDRGGRGNQPQHFGDGTRLSIL.

V gene TRBV9 combines with J gene TRBJ1-4, with a weak D call TRBD1 (6 bases). There are 14 residues in the CDR3. The V gene lost 0 bases and the J gene lost 8 bases, with 11 bases spanning the gap. From germline, CDR1 is SGDLS and CDR2 YYNGEE. This CDR3 reads CASSVGGAEEKLFF. CDR3 nucleotide sequence: TGTGCCAGCAGCGTAGGGGGGGCGGAAGAAAAACTGTTTTTT.

The gene calls are TRBV5-1 and TRBJ1-3; D uncertain. CDR1 SGHRS and CDR2 YFSETQ come from the germline V gene. The ends were cut back, 3 bases at V and 0 bases at J, with 16 bases in the middle. CDR3 size: 17 residues. The CDR3 reads CASSSRPAPSSGNTIYF. DNA for the CDR3: TGCGCCAGCAGCTCCCGGCCAGCCCCGTCCTCTGGAAACACCATATATTTT.

The chain combines TRBV18 with TRBJ1-1; D possibly corresponds to TRBD1 (5 bases). The CDR3 covers 15 residues. The V gene lost 3 bases and the J gene lost 7 bases, with 18 bases spanning the gap. The V gene's germline CDR1 is KGHSH and CDR2 LQKENI. DNA of the CDR3: TGTGCCAGCTCACCTGCGCCTGACCGAACAGGTGAAGCTTTCTTT. Translated: CASSPAPDRTGEAFF.

CDR3 region: CASGDRGQAGANVLTF. Written as DNA, the CDR3 is TGCGCCAGCGGCGACAGGGGGCAAGCTGGGGCCAACGTCCTGACTTTC. The chain recombines TRBV5-1 with TRBJ2-6; TRBD1 matches 10 bases. The CDR3 is made up of 16 amino acids. V shed 7 bases and J 2 bases; nucleotides not matched to a gene: 6. The germline gives CDR1 SGHRS, CDR2 YFSETQ.